This T cell receptor (beta chain) appears in the sequencing data of a study of OX40 agonist ivuxolimab in advanced cancers. Per the germline V gene, CDR1 is LNHDA and CDR2 is SQIVND (reference sequence). Between the trimmed V and J ends, which lost 5 bases and 0 bases, there was a span of 11 bases. The CDR3 sequence is 16 residues long. Some clones are missing from TCRdb's copy, which holds only in-frame ones; the method was immunoSEQ multiplex PCR. Of about 69,000 clones in the sample, 80% were seen once. The rearrangement links TRBV19 to TRBJ2-6; unclear D gene. The clonotype comes from an adult with an advanced solid tumor such as melanoma, head and neck, liver or kidney cancer. Sequencing was performed on CD4+ or CD8+ T cells sorted from blood, taken in a trial of the OX40 agonist ivuxolimab. The CDR3: CASSRSTNSGANVLTF. The CDR3 region has the DNA TGTGCCAGTAGTCGTAGTACCAACTCTGGGGCCAACGTCCTGACTTTC.